One TCR beta chain is described in this entry. Its cognate antigen is unknown. The data originate from a study of blood T cells in healthy people across ages. Whole-study results and caveats: Significant beta diversity loss was already apparent by age about 39, declining roughly linearly. The study found more naive CD4+ cells and higher diversity in long-lived than aged donors. The study regarded diversity estimates from one million T cells as underestimates.

The second PCR ran roughly 7 to 12 cycles with a sample-barcoded 5' primer and J-beta primers. TCRdb re-analysed the 5' RACE reads in MiXCR, keeping a single row per CDR3 protein. This table holds roughly 1,500,000 distinct CDR3 sequences, 40% to 50% found once. Germline CDR1 is DFQATT and CDR2 is SNEGSKA (reference sequence). Trimming removed 1 base from V and 6 bases from J, with 12 bases in between. This CDR3 has 13 amino acids. The rearrangement uses TRBV20-1 and TRBJ1-1, with D unclear. The TCR was taken from a young woman in good health. Sequencing was performed on blood. In DNA form, the CDR3 reads TGCAGTGCTAGAGGCGGCGAGGACGCTGAAGCTTTCTTT. Residues: CSARGGEDAEAFF.